The rows below give T cell receptor beta chains drawn from one sample of a study of beta chain features in type 1 diabetes. The table came from immunoSEQ multiplex PCR; TCRdb's copy has only in-frame clones and leaves some out. Of roughly 290,000 clones listed, 7.5% to 9.5% were seen once; the top ten hold more than 1%. Sequencing was performed on central memory CD4+ T cells from blood. Source of these receptors: a woman younger than 35 in good health. The CDR3 runs from the conserved cysteine through the conserved F or W. A D gene is named only where the DNA matches it firmly. Expanded clones get a size class; other rows say once, few or many, or leave the size out.

abundance	d_gene	v_gene	j_gene	CDR3nt	CDR3aa
few	-	TRBV11-2	TRBJ1-1	TGTGCCAGCAGCTTCAACGGGGCGACGAACACTGAAGCTTTCTTT	CASSFNGATNTEAFF
few	-	TRBV5-8	TRBJ2-3	TGTGCCAGCGGGTATATAGGTACGCAGTATTTT	CASGYIGTQYF
few	-	TRBV6-5	TRBJ1-5	TGTGCCAGCGGCATGACAGGTAATCAGCCCCAGCATTTT	CASGMTGNQPQHF
few	-	TRBV18	TRBJ2-6	TGTGCCAGCTCCCGGGGGCTCGACGGGGCCAACGTCCTGACTTTC	CASSRGLDGANVLTF
few	TRBD1	TRBV7-9	TRBJ2-1	TGTGCCAGCAGCTATACAGGGGGAGGCTACAATGAGCAGTTCTTC	CASSYTGGGYNEQFF
few	TRBD2	TRBV7-9	TRBJ2-1	TGTGCCAGCAGCTTAGGACTAGCGGGAGGGCTCAGTGAGCAGTTCTTC	CASSLGLAGGLSEQFF
few	-	TRBV29-1	TRBJ1-2	TGCAGCATTATATTATTGCAGGGGAGAGATGGCTACACCTTC	CSIILLQGRDGYTF
-	TRBD1	TRBV5-1	TRBJ2-7	TGCGCCAGCAGTCACCAACAGGGGTACGAGCAGTACTTC	CASSHQQGYEQYF
-	-	TRBV11-2	TRBJ2-7	TGTGCCAGCAGCCCTAGACAGGGTGTGGGAGGGGAAGCGGGCGAGCAGTACTTC	CASSPRQGVGGEAGEQYF
many	-	TRBV2	TRBJ1-4	TGTGCCAGCAGTGGAGGGAGGTTGGTTGAAAAACTGTTTTTT	CASSGGRLVEKLFF
few	-	TRBV5-1	TRBJ1-1	TGCGCCAGCGGCAACGGTGGAGGGAACACTGAAGCTTTCTTT	CASGNGGGNTEAFF
few	-	TRBV4-1	TRBJ2-1	TGCGCCAGCAGCCAAGAGACGGGTAACCCGACCGAGCAGTTCTTC	CASSQETGNPTEQFF
-	TRBD2	TRBV9	TRBJ2-1	TGTGCCAGCAGCGAGACTAGCGGGAGTAATGAGCAGTTCTTC	CASSETSGSNEQFF
-	-	TRBV9	TRBJ2-3	TGTGCCAGCAGCGGGGCACACGGAGATACGCAGTATTTT	CASSGAHGDTQYF
-	-	TRBV5-4	TRBJ2-2	TGTGCCAGCAGCTTGGTAGTAGAAACGAACACCGGGGAGCTGTTTTTT	CASSLVVETNTGELFF
-	-	TRBV29-1	TRBJ1-5	TGCAGCGTTGAATCAGACGGTAATCAGCCCCAGCATTTT	CSVESDGNQPQHF
-	-	TRBV25-1	TRBJ2-1	TGTGCCAGCAGGGACAGAAGCTCCTACAATGAGCAGTTCTTC	CASRDRSSYNEQFF
-	-	TRBV28	TRBJ1-2	TGTGCCAGCAGTTTGCAAGGAGGGAGTGGCTACACCTTC	CASSLQGGSGYTF